Listed here are 13 T cell receptor beta chains from one sample, sequenced in a study of blood T cell repertoires in COVID-19. Profiling relied on immunoSEQ multiplex PCR, and the TCRdb table lists in-frame clones only, not all of them. The data contain about 100,000 clones, around 90% of them singletons. Sequenced sample: peripheral blood. These receptors all stem from a woman aged 60-70 years with acute or convalescent COVID-19.

The chain couples TRBV11-2 to TRBJ2-7; 11 bases agree with TRBD2. J lost 1 base, V lost 1 base, and 3 bases had no gene match. The CDR3 spans 16 residues. Germline CDR1 is SGHAT and CDR2 is FQNNGV. CDR3 amino acids: CASSLGTSGPSYEQYF. CDR3 DNA: TGTGCCAGCAGCTTAGGGACTAGCGGGCCTTCCTACGAGCAGTACTTC.

This rearrangement joins TRBV6-5 to TRBJ1-3, with D possibly TRBD1 on 6 matching bases. The germline V gene has CDR1 MNHEY and CDR2 SVGAGI. Trimming removed 6 bases from V and 1 base from J, with 13 bases in between. The CDR3 loop spans 15 amino acids. The CDR3, as DNA: TGTGCCAGCAGCTTACAGGGTATTTCTGGAAACACCATATATTTT. Amino acid sequence: CASSLQGISGNTIYF.

The chain is built from TRBV18 and TRBJ1-1; D is undetermined. The CDR3 sequence is 12 residues long. The V gene lost 2 bases and the J gene lost 5 bases, with 6 bases spanning the gap. Germline V gene lookup returns CDR1 KGHSH and CDR2 LQKENI. CDR3 sequence: CASSPGRTEAFF. DNA of the CDR3: TGTGCCAGCTCACCAGGGAGAACTGAAGCTTTCTTT.

This chain links TRBV11-2 with TRBJ1-2, with TRBD1 matching over 10 bases. Per germline, CDR1 SGHAT and CDR2 FQNNGV. V lost 3 bases and J lost 4; bases outside the gene matches: 14. This CDR3 region has 18 residues. The CDR3 loop is CASSFSNPRQGASYGYTF. The CDR3 coding sequence is TGTGCCAGCAGCTTCTCCAACCCGCGACAGGGGGCAAGCTATGGCTACACCTTC.

The chain recombines TRBV30 with TRBJ1-5; D possibly corresponds to TRBD1 (6 bases). The CDR3 sequence is 15 residues long. CDR1 is GTSNPN and CDR2 is SVGIG in the germline V gene (reference sequence). The V gene lost 2 bases and the J gene lost 0 bases, with 11 bases spanning the gap. The CDR3 sequence: CAWSPPGHSNQPQHF. For the CDR3, the DNA is TGTGCCTGGAGTCCCCCGGGACATAGCAATCAGCCCCAGCATTTT.

This clone occurred once. The V call is TRBV24-1, the J call TRBJ2-2; D perhaps matches TRBD1 (5 bases). Germline assignment: CDR1 KGHDR and CDR2 SFDVKD. The V gene lost 9 bases and the J gene lost 8 bases, with 12 bases spanning the gap. The CDR3 runs to 12 residues. The CDR3 nucleotides are TGTGCCACCTCACCTTCAGGGGGGGAGCTGTTTTTT. The encoded protein is CATSPSGGELFF.

A single count supports this clone. The CDR3 DNA is TGCGCCAGCAGCTTGGCGGGACAGGCGAACACTGAAGCTTTCTTT. It yields the protein CASSLAGQANTEAFF. The chain links TRBV5-1 to TRBJ1-1, with TRBD1 matching 8 bases. CDR1 and CDR2 (germline): SGHRS, YFSETQ. The CDR3 runs 15 residues. Trimming cost V 0 bases and J 1 base; bases outside gene matches: 2.

V usage is TRBV7-9 and J usage is TRBJ2-7; TRBD2 matches at 10 bases. The CDR3 has 13 residues. Unmatched junction bases numbered 5, after V lost 5 bases and J lost 7 bases. Per germline, CDR1 SEHNR and CDR2 FQNEAQ (reference sequence). CDR3 loop: CASSLGLAREQYV. The CDR3 DNA reads as TGTGCCAGCAGCCTGGGACTAGCGAGAGAGCAGTACGTC.

The chain recombines TRBV19 with TRBJ2-1; possibly TRBD2 for D (6 bases). This CDR3 is 13 amino acids long. Germline V gives CDR1 LNHDA, CDR2 SQIVND (reference sequence). Trimming pared 7 bases from V and 8 bases from J, leaving 15 bases between. CDR3 sequence reads: CASTPGLTYEQFF. CDR3 nucleotides: TGTGCCAGTACACCGGGACTCACTTATGAGCAGTTCTTC. Looking up the rest from reference TRBV19 and TRBJ2-1 gives the full variable domain: DGGITQSPKYLFRKEGQNVTLSCEQNLNHDAMYWYRQDPGQGLRLIYYSQIVNDFQKGDIAEGYSVSREKKESFPLTVTSAQKNPTAFYLCASTPGLTYEQFFGPGTRLTVL.

The chain uses TRBV4-2 and TRBJ2-2, with a weak D call TRBD2 (5 bases). Germline-derived CDR1 and CDR2 are LGHNA and YNFKEQ. V lost 1 base to trimming and J lost 7 bases, with 16 bases between them. The CDR3 is 16 residues long. DNA of the CDR3: TGTGCCAGCAGCCAAGTATGGTCGGGGTCCGACGGGGAGCTGTTTTTT. This codes for CASSQVWSGSDGELFF.

This sequence joins TRBV3-1 (or the pseudogene TRBV3-2) and TRBJ1-3, with a tentative D call TRBD1 (5 bases). This CDR3 contains 18 residues. CDR1 and CDR2 (germline): LGHDT, YNNKEL (reference sequence). V shed 0 bases and J shed 3 bases, with 18 bases lying between them. The DNA for the CDR3 is TGTGCCAGCAGCCAAGATATTTCTTCCGGGGGGGGTGGAAACACCATATATTTT. It yields the protein CASSQDISSGGGGNTIYF.

The V call is TRBV27, the J call TRBJ1-5; D gene ambiguous. V lost 7 bases to trimming and J lost 3 bases, with 10 bases between them. Germline V gives CDR1 MNHEY, CDR2 SMNVEV (reference sequence). The CDR3 loop spans 13 amino acids. The CDR3 here is CASTGGYNQPQHF. CDR3 DNA: TGTGCCAGCACGGGAGGGTACAATCAGCCCCAGCATTTT.

This clone came up a few times. The V call is TRBV18, the J call TRBJ2-1, with 8 bases lining up with TRBD2. Germline V gene sequence: CDR1 KGHSH, CDR2 LQKENI. V dropped 1 base and J dropped 8; count of bases not matched to a gene: 4. The CDR3 extends over 14 amino acids. CDR3 sequence (DNA): TGTGCCAGCTCACCACAAGCGGGAGTGTATGAGCAGTTCTTC. Protein: CASSPQAGVYEQFF.